This TCR beta chain was identified during a study of blood T cell repertoires in COVID-19. Study-level background: Collection of acute and convalescent COVID-19 samples took place in the United States, Italy and Spain.

Participants were placed into cohorts based on the clinical history they reported. The protocol was immunoSEQ multiplex PCR, while the TCRdb copy is restricted to in-frame clones and leaves out a portion. This sample has 150,000 or so clones, with more than 65% found just once. Trimming stripped 5 bases from V and 6 bases from J, with 14 bases between. CDR3 size: 14 residues. Germline V gene sequence: CDR1 LNHDA, CDR2 SQIVND (reference sequence). The receptor's source is a woman in her thirties or forties with acute COVID-19. The chain carries TRBV19 and TRBJ2-1, with D tentatively TRBD1 (5 bases). Sequenced input: PBMCs or T cells enriched from blood (not recorded which). The CDR3 coding sequence is TGTGCCAGTAGTTGGGGCGGAGCGAGCAATGAGCAGTTCTTC. Encoded protein: CASSWGGASNEQFF. The whole variable domain, filled in from reference TRBV19 and TRBJ2-1, reads DGGITQSPKYLFRKEGQNVTLSCEQNLNHDAMYWYRQDPGQGLRLIYYSQIVNDFQKGDIAEGYSVSREKKESFPLTVTSAQKNPTAFYLCASSWGGASNEQFFGPGTRLTVL.